What follows describes a single T cell receptor beta chain. What it binds is unknown. The sample comes from a study of cytomegalovirus exposure and HLA in healthy donors. Study overall: There were 100 million to 130 million unique TCR beta sequences, drawn from roughly 200 million T cells, in an earlier analysis. The study's findings and limits: When the data were analyzed later, several of the most significant clusters appeared to be linked to common viral pathogens. Most subjects' HLA-A and HLA-B alleles were reportedly predicted from TCR beta sequences.

The CDR3 length is 16 residues. Per germline, CDR1 LGHNT and CDR2 FRNRAP. The V segment lost 3 bases and the J segment 7 bases; nucleotides outside the gene matches: 9. Primers included in the PCR were 60 Vbeta and 13 Jbeta primers. Sequencing used immunoSEQ multiplex PCR; TCRdb keeps in-frame clones, though not all of them. Of about 65,000 clones listed, around 73% are singletons. The chain has TRBV12-5 and TRBJ2-1; 10 bases align to TRBD1. Sample: PBMCs. This TCR was recovered from a girl aged 10-17 years in good health and CMV-seropositive. The CDR3 nucleotides read TGTGCTAGTGGTTTACACGGGACAGGGGTTGGTAATGAGCAGTTCTTC. This codes for CASGLHGTGVGNEQFF.